Below are 30 T cell receptor beta chains sequenced from a single sample in a study of T cell changes during pregnancy in multiple sclerosis. Using immunoSEQ multiplex PCR, the repertoire was profiled, and TCRdb retains in-frame clones only, with some absent. The sample comprises approximately 100,000 clones, about nine tenths of which are singletons, and 1.5% to 2% rests with the top ten. This sample comprised peripheral blood, obtained after pregnancy. The receptor set was obtained from a female donor with multiple sclerosis, enrolled in a pregnancy study.

This chain uses TRBV5-4 with TRBJ2-7; 8 bases line up with TRBD2. Germline V gene sequence: CDR1 SGHNT, CDR2 YYREEE (reference sequence). The CDR3 totals 14 residues. Trimming took 4 bases from V and 1 from J; bases not matched to a gene: 4. The CDR3 here is CASSRTSGSYEQYF. CDR3 DNA sequence: TGTGCCAGCAGCCGTACTAGCGGTTCCTACGAGCAGTACTTC.

The chain carries TRBV25-1 and TRBJ2-7; possibly TRBD1 for D (6 bases). Germline CDR1 and CDR2: MGHDK and SYGVNS. The CDR3 contains 13 residues. V lost 6 bases to trimming and J lost 6 bases, with 15 bases between them. The CDR3 loop is CASSQTDRSEQYF. CDR3 nucleotide sequence: TGTGCCAGCAGCCAAACCGACAGGAGCGAGCAGTACTTC.

The rearrangement links TRBV6-5 to TRBJ2-3; D unclear. This CDR3 spans 15 amino acids. V was trimmed by 2 bases and J by 6 bases, leaving 15 bases between them. Germline-derived CDR1 and CDR2 are MNHEY and SVGAGI. Here the CDR3 DNA reads TGTGCCAGCAGTTACCGGAGTACGGTGAGGGATACGCAGTATTTT. It specifies CASSYRSTVRDTQYF.

This chain uses TRBV19 with TRBJ1-1; D call uncertain. Trimming took off 1 base at V and 0 bases at J, with 6 bases between the two ends. Germline CDR1 reads LNHDA; CDR2 reads SQIVND (reference sequence). The CDR3 is 14 amino acids. The CDR3 loop reads CASSIAVLNTEAFF. The CDR3 DNA is TGTGCCAGTAGTATAGCAGTTTTGAACACTGAAGCTTTCTTT. Full variable domain (rest looked up from reference TRBV19 and TRBJ1-1): DGGITQSPKYLFRKEGQNVTLSCEQNLNHDAMYWYRQDPGQGLRLIYYSQIVNDFQKGDIAEGYSVSREKKESFPLTVTSAQKNPTAFYLCASSIAVLNTEAFFGQGTRLTVV.

This clone was observed a few times. This chain connects TRBV2 to TRBJ1-2; maybe TRBD1 (6 bases). The V gene lost 6 bases and the J gene lost 14 bases, with 16 bases spanning the gap. Germline V gene data show CDR1 as SNHLY and CDR2 as FYNNEI. The CDR3 is 11 amino acids. The CDR3 protein is CASRTQGSATF. The CDR3 DNA reads TGTGCCAGCAGGACACAGGGTTCGGCGACCTTC.

On this clone itself: At one boundary the junction diverges from the germline segment, which might be a read error. The chain links TRBV7-6 to TRBJ2-7; 7 nucleotides align to TRBD1. The CDR3 loop spans 12 amino acids. Germline V gives CDR1 SGHVS, CDR2 FNYEAQ. CDR3 nucleotide sequence: TGTGCCAGCAGCTTAAACCGGGACAGCCTTTCCTTC. As protein: CASSLNRDSLSF.

This chain uses TRBV7-9 with TRBJ2-5; 15 bases line up with TRBD2. Germline CDR1 is SEHNR and CDR2 is FQNEAQ (reference sequence). V shed 5 bases, J shed 2 bases, and the junction held 3 bases outside the gene matches. This CDR3 has 16 residues. In nucleotides, the CDR3 is TGTGCCAGCAGCCGGACTAGCGGGGGGGTACAAGAGACCCAGTACTTC. Encoded protein: CASSRTSGGVQETQYF.

Comments on this clone: At the DNA level, this CDR3 is encoded by other sequences in the same sample as well. The CDR3 DNA follows: TGTGCCAGCAGCGTAGGCCTAGCGGGAGGAGAGACCCAGTACTTC. Its protein product is CASSVGLAGGETQYF. The chain recombines TRBV9 with TRBJ2-5; 11 bases agree with TRBD2. The V gene's germline CDR1 is SGDLS and CDR2 YYNGEE. CDR3 length: 15 amino acids. Losses at the gene ends were 0 bases for V and 4 bases for J; bases not matched to a gene: 2.

This chain links TRBV27 with TRBJ2-3; 10 bases fit TRBD2. This CDR3 comprises 15 residues. The J segment lost 2 bases and the V segment lost 3 bases, leaving 2 bases of the junction unmatched. Germline CDR1 and CDR2: MNHEY and SMNVEV (reference sequence). This chain's CDR3 is CASSFLAGATDTQYF. The CDR3 nucleotides read TGTGCCAGCAGTTTTCTAGCGGGGGCCACAGATACGCAGTATTTT.

The chain has TRBV29-1 and TRBJ1-2; D gene uncertain. The CDR3 consists of 13 residues. Germline V gene sequence: CDR1 SQVTM, CDR2 ANQGSEA. With 4 bases removed from V and 2 bases from J, the gap between germline ends came to 11 bases. The CDR3 DNA is TGCAGCGTTGGTGCCCCGCTAAACTATGGCTACACCTTC. It yields the protein CSVGAPLNYGYTF.

The chain combines TRBV11-2 with TRBJ1-6; D uncertain. Trimming removed 0 bases at V and 0 bases at J, with 6 bases between. This CDR3 is 16 amino acids long. Germline values: CDR1 SGHAT, CDR2 FQNNGV. The CDR3 sequence: CASSLDFSSYNSPLHF. CDR3 bases: TGTGCCAGCAGCTTAGACTTTAGCTCCTATAATTCACCCCTCCACTTT.

This chain links TRBV4-1 with TRBJ1-2; perhaps TRBD1 as D (5 bases). The CDR3 length is 13 residues. The germline gives CDR1 MGHRA, CDR2 YSYEKL. The V end lost 1 base, the J end lost 7 bases, and 10 bases lay between the germline ends. The CDR3 DNA sequence: TGCGCCAGCAGCCAAGGGGGGGGTGGTGGCTACACCTTC. Its protein is CASSQGGGGGYTF.

The V gene is TRBV7-2, the J gene TRBJ2-7; 16 nucleotides agree with TRBD2. The CDR3 covers 17 residues. The germline V gene encodes CDR1 SGHTA and CDR2 FQGNSA. The V and J ends lost 2 bases and 7 bases, in that order; junction bases with no gene match: 8. The CDR3 sequence is CASSLTGTSGGAGEQYF. The DNA for the CDR3 is TGTGCCAGCAGCTTAACCGGGACTAGCGGGGGGGCTGGTGAGCAGTACTTC.

Only one count was recorded for this clone. V is TRBV19 and J is TRBJ2-5; no clear D. The germline gives CDR1 LNHDA, CDR2 SQIVND (reference sequence). The ends were cut back, 6 bases at V and 5 bases at J, with 19 bases in the middle. This CDR3 region has 15 residues. The DNA for the CDR3 is TGTGCCAGTAGCCTTTACGGCTCCGACGGGGAGACCCAGTACTTC. Encoded protein: CASSLYGSDGETQYF.

This chain uses TRBV27 with TRBJ1-2, with D possibly matching TRBD1 (5 bases). The V and J ends lost 2 bases and 7 bases respectively, with 8 bases between them. Per germline, CDR1 MNHEY and CDR2 SMNVEV (reference sequence). The CDR3 is 12 amino acids. The chain's CDR3 is CASSLDGGGYTF. The CDR3 DNA follows: TGTGCCAGCAGTTTAGACGGGGGTGGCTACACCTTC.

The J gene is TRBJ1-5, the V gene TRBV19; weak D call: TRBD1 (6 bases). V lost 5 bases, J lost 1 base, and 15 bases lay in between. This CDR3 region has 16 residues. Germline CDR1 reads LNHDA; CDR2 reads SQIVND (reference sequence). The CDR3 loop is CASSHEDRSSNQPQHF. DNA for the CDR3: TGTGCCAGTAGTCACGAAGACAGGTCGAGCAATCAGCCCCAGCATTTT.

The chain uses TRBV4-1 and TRBJ2-1; 12 positions match TRBD2. The CDR3 is 19 residues long. The germline V gene has CDR1 MGHRA and CDR2 YSYEKL. J was trimmed by 0 bases and V by 1 base; bases with no gene match: 7. DNA for the CDR3: TGCGCCAGCAGCCAAGGACTAGCGGGGGAGCTCATCTCCTACAATGAGCAGTTCTTC. Translating it yields CASSQGLAGELISYNEQFF.

The chain employs TRBV27 and TRBJ2-2, with TRBD1 identical over 8 bases. Trimming removed 7 bases from V and 4 bases from J; junction bases left unmatched: 5. The CDR3 length is 14 residues. Germline CDR1 is MNHEY and CDR2 is SMNVEV (reference sequence). The chain's CDR3 is CASTGQGSTGELFF. CDR3 DNA: TGTGCCAGCACCGGACAGGGATCCACCGGGGAGCTGTTTTTT.

This chain joins TRBV7-9 and TRBJ1-2; no reliable D call. The CDR3 has 15 amino acids. CDR1 and CDR2 (germline): SEHNR, FQNEAQ (reference sequence). V was pared by 5 bases and J by 8 bases, with 21 bases between. CDR3: CASSRAVEGLGGYTF. As DNA, the CDR3 is TGTGCCAGCAGCCGTGCGGTGGAGGGCTTAGGAGGCTACACCTTC.

The rearrangement links TRBV7-2 to TRBJ1-1, with TRBD1 matching 7 bases. J lost 6 bases, V lost 7 bases, and 5 bases had no gene match. This CDR3 is built from 12 residues. CDR1 and CDR2 (germline): SGHTA, FQGNSA. DNA of the CDR3: TGTGCCAGCACCGCTGGACAGGCTGAAGCTTTCTTT. Its translation: CASTAGQAEAFF.

The J gene is TRBJ2-7, the V gene TRBV5-6; TRBD2 matches 14 bases. CDR3 size: 17 residues. Germline V gene lookup returns CDR1 SGHDT and CDR2 YYEEEE. The V segment lost 4 bases and the J segment 7 bases; nucleotides outside the gene matches: 13. The CDR3 region is CASSKGLAGAPRLEQYF. DNA of the CDR3: TGTGCCAGCAGCAAGGGACTAGCGGGGGCTCCACGTTTGGAGCAGTACTTC.

CDR3 nucleotide sequence: TGCGCCAGCAGCTTGTTGCGGCCCCGCACAGATACGCAGTATTTT. It encodes CASSLLRPRTDTQYF. The chain combines TRBV5-1 with TRBJ2-3; D not resolved. Trimming took off 1 base at V and 1 base at J, with 10 bases between the two ends. Per germline, CDR1 SGHRS and CDR2 YFSETQ. There are 15 residues in the CDR3.

This rearrangement joins TRBV7-3 to TRBJ1-1; possible D gene TRBD1, 6 bases. Germline V gene lookup returns CDR1 SGHTA and CDR2 FQGTGA. This CDR3 has 13 amino acids. Trimming left V 4 bases short and J 5 bases short, with 11 bases between. CDR3: CASSSDRWTEAFF. As DNA, the CDR3 is TGTGCCAGCAGCTCGGACAGATGGACTGAAGCTTTCTTT.

The chain joins TRBV2 to TRBJ2-4; D not certain. Germline CDR1 reads SNHLY; CDR2 reads FYNNEI. The CDR3 has 14 residues. V lost 6 bases, J lost 2 bases, and 11 bases lay in between. CDR3 loop: CASSYDNPKNIQYF. Here the CDR3 DNA reads TGTGCCAGCAGCTACGACAACCCCAAAAACATTCAGTACTTC.

Of note for this clone: No conserved phenylalanine or tryptophan is present at the end of the CDR3, so a read error is the likely explanation. The DNA is omitted, as the CDR3 cannot be located on it reliably, and the CDR3 follows TCRdb's listing. The chain recombines TRBV30 with TRBJ1-1. The CDR3 is 11 amino acids long, termini counted. Per germline, CDR1 GTSNPN and CDR2 SVGIG (reference sequence). This CDR3 reads CAWSKGPRGAL.

This rearrangement joins TRBV5-1 to TRBJ1-1; 9 bases align to TRBD1. The ends lost 4 bases at V and 5 bases at J; junction bases unmatched: 9. The CDR3 is 15 amino acids. Germline V gives CDR1 SGHRS, CDR2 YFSETQ. In nucleotides, the CDR3 is TGCGCCAGCAGCCCGGGAGGGACAGGGAGAACTGAAGCTTTCTTT. Its protein product is CASSPGGTGRTEAFF.

The V gene is TRBV4-1, the J gene TRBJ1-4; 7 bases align to TRBD1. The junction had 6 bases not matched to a gene; V was cut back by 2 bases and J by 6 bases. Germline V gene lookup returns CDR1 MGHRA and CDR2 YSYEKL. The CDR3 extends over 15 amino acids. For the CDR3, the DNA is TGCGCCAGCAGCCAACAGGGACAGCTGCATGAAAAACTGTTTTTT. Amino acid sequence: CASSQQGQLHEKLFF.

The CDR3 nucleotides are TGTGCCAGCAGTTACACCGGGACTTTTTACGAGCAGTACTTC. It codes for CASSYTGTFYEQYF. This chain links TRBV6-5 with TRBJ2-7, with D possibly being TRBD2 (6 bases). Germline CDR1 and CDR2: MNHEY and SVGAGI. The CDR3 has 14 residues. The V end lost 2 bases, the J end lost 4 bases, and 12 bases lay between the germline ends.

The chain is built from TRBV6-1 and TRBJ1-5, with TRBD1 identical over 7 bases. The V and J ends lost 5 bases and 1 base, in that order; junction bases with no gene match: 2. The CDR3 length is 14 residues. Germline CDR1 and CDR2: MNHNS and SASEGT. CDR3 in DNA: TGTGCCAGCAGTCACAGGGGAAGCAATCAGCCCCAGCATTTT. It is translated as CASSHRGSNQPQHF.

In its sample, this clone was seen once. This chain links TRBV5-1 with TRBJ2-2; 8 bases are shared with TRBD2. The CDR3 runs 16 residues. V trimming: 2 bases; J trimming: 1 base; junction bases outside the gene matches: 4. The V gene's germline CDR1 is SGHRS and CDR2 YFSETQ. The CDR3 DNA reads as TGCGCCAGCAGCTTAGGGAGCGGGAGGAACACCGGGGAGCTGTTTTTT. This encodes CASSLGSGRNTGELFF.